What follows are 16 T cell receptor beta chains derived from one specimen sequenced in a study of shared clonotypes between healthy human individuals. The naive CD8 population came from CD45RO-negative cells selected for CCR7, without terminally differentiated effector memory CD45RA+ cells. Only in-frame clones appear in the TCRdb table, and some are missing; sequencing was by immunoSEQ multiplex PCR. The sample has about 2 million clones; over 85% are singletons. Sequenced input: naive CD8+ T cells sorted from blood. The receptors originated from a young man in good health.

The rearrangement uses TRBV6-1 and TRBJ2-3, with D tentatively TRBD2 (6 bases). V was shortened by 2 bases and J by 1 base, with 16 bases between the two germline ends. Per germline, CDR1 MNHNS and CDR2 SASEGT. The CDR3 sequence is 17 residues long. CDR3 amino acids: CASSEWRGHLGTDTQYF. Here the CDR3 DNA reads TGTGCCAGCAGTGAATGGCGGGGTCACCTGGGCACAGATACGCAGTATTTT.

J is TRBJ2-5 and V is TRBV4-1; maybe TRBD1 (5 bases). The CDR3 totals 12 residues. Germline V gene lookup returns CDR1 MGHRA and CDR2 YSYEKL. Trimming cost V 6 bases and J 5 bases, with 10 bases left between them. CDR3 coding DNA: TGCGCCAGCAGGGACATTCGGGAGACCCAGTACTTC. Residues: CASRDIRETQYF.

The CDR3 is CASSLTPGTSSYNSPLHF. The CDR3 DNA reads as TGTGCCAGCAGTTTAACGCCAGGGACGAGCTCCTATAATTCACCCCTCCACTTT. This chain uses TRBV28 with TRBJ1-6; a weak D match, TRBD1 (5 bases). Germline V CDR1 and CDR2: MDHEN, SYDVKM. The V gene lost 2 bases and the J gene lost 0 bases, with 14 bases spanning the gap. There are 18 residues in the CDR3.

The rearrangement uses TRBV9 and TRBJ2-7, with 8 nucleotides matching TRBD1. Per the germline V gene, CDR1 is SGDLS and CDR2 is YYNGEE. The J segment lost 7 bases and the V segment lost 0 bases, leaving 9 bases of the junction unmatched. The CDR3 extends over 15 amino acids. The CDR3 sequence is CASSVGAGGAWEQYF. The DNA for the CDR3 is TGTGCCAGCAGCGTAGGGGCAGGGGGCGCGTGGGAGCAGTACTTC.

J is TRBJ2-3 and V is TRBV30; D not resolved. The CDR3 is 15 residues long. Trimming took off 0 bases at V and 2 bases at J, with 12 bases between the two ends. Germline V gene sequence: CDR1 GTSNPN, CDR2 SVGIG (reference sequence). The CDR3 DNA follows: TGTGCCTGGAGTGTACTTCGCTGGGACACAGATACGCAGTATTTT. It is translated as CAWSVLRWDTDTQYF.

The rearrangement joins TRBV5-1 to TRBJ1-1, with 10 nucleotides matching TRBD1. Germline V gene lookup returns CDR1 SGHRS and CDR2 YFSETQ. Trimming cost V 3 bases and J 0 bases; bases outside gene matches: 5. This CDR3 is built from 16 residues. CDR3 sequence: CASSSDRGYMNTEAFF. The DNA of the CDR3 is TGCGCCAGCAGCTCGGACAGGGGGTACATGAACACTGAAGCTTTCTTT. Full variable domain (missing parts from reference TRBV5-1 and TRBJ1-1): KAGVTQTPRYLIKTRGQQVTLSCSPISGHRSVSWYQQTPGQGLQFLFEYFSETQRNKGNFPGRFSGRQFSNSRSEMNVSTLELGDSALYLCASSSDRGYMNTEAFFGQGTRLTVV.

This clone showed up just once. The CDR3, as DNA: TGTGCTGCAAATGGGGGCTCCGGGGAGCTGTTTTTT. It specifies CAANGGSGELFF. The chain carries TRBV5-4 and TRBJ2-2; D is perhaps TRBD1 (6 bases). Per germline, CDR1 SGHNT and CDR2 YYREEE (reference sequence). The CDR3 has 12 amino acids. Full variable domain (remainder filled in from reference TRBV5-4 and TRBJ2-2): ETGVTQSPTHLIKTRGQQVTLRCSSQSGHNTVSWYQQALGQGPQFIFQYYREEENGRGNFPPRFSGLQFPNYSSELNVNALELDDSALYLCAANGGSGELFFGEGSRLTVL.

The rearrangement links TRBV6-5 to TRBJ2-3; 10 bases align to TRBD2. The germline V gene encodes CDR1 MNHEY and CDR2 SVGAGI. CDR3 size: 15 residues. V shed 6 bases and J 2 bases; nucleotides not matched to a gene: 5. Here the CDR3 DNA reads TGTGCCAGCAGCGAGACTAGCGGGTACACAGATACGCAGTATTTT. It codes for CASSETSGYTDTQYF.

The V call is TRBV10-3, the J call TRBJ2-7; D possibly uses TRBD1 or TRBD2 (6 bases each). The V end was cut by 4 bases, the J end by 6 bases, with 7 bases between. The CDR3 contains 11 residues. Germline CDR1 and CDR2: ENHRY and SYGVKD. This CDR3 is CAISGGAEQYF. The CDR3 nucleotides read TGTGCCATCAGTGGGGGGGCCGAGCAGTACTTC.

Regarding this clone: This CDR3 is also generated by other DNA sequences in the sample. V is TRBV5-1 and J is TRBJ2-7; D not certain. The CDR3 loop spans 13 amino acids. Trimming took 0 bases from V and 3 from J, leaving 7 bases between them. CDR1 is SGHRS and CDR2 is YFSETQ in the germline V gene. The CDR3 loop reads CASSLAPDYEQYF. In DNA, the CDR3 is TGCGCCAGCAGCTTGGCCCCAGACTACGAGCAGTACTTC.

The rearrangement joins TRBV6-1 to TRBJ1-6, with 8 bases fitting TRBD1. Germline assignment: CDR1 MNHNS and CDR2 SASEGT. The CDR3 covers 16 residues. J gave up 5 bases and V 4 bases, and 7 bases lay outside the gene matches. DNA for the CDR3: TGTGCCAGCAGTGGCGTCCCGGGACAGGATAATTCACCCCTCCACTTT. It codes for CASSGVPGQDNSPLHF.

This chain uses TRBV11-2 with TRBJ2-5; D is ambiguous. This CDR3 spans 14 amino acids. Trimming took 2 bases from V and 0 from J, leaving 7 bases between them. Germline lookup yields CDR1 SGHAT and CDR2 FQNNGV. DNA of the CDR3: TGTGCCAGCAGCTTAATGGGGTACCAAGAGACCCAGTACTTC. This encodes CASSLMGYQETQYF.

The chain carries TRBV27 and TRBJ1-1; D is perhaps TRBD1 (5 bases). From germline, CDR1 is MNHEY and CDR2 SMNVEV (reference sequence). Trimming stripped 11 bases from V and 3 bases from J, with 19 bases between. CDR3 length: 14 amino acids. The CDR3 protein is CASGWGEGHTEAFF. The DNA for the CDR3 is TGTGCCTCGGGTTGGGGGGAAGGGCACACTGAAGCTTTCTTT.

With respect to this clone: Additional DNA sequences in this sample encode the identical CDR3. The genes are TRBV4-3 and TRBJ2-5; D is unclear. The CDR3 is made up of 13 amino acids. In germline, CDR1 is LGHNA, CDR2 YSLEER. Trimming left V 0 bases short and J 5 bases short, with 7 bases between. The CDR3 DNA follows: TGCGCCAGCAGCCAAGATGTGGAGGAGACCCAGTACTTC. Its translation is CASSQDVEETQYF.

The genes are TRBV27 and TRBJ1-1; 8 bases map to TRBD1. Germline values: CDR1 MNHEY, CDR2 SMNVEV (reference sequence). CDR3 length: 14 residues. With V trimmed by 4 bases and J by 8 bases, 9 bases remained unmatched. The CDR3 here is CASSSPSQGAEAFF. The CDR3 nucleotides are TGTGCCAGCAGTTCGCCCAGTCAGGGGGCAGAAGCTTTCTTT.

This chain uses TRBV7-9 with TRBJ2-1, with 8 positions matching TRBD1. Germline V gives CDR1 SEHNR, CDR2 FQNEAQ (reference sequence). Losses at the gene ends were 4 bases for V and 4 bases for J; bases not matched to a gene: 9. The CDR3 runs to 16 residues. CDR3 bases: TGTGCCAGCAGCTACCTACAGGGGGGAGCTTACAATGAGCAGTTCTTC. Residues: CASSYLQGGAYNEQFF.